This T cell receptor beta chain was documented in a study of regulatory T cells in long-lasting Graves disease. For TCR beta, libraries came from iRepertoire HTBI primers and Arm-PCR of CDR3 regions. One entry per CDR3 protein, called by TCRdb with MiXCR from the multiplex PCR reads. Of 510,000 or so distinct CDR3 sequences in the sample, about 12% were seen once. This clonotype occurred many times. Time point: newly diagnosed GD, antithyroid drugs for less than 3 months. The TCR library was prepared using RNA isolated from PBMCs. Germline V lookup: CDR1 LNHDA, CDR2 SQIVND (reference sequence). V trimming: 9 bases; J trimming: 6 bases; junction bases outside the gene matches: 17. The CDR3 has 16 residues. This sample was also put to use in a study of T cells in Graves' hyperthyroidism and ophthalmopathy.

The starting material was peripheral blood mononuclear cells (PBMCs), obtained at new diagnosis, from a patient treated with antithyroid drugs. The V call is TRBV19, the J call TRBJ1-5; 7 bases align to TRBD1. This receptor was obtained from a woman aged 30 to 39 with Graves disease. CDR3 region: CASQIAGQAIFQPQHF. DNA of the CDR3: TGTGCCAGCCAGATAGCCGGACAGGCGATATTTCAGCCCCAGCATTTT.